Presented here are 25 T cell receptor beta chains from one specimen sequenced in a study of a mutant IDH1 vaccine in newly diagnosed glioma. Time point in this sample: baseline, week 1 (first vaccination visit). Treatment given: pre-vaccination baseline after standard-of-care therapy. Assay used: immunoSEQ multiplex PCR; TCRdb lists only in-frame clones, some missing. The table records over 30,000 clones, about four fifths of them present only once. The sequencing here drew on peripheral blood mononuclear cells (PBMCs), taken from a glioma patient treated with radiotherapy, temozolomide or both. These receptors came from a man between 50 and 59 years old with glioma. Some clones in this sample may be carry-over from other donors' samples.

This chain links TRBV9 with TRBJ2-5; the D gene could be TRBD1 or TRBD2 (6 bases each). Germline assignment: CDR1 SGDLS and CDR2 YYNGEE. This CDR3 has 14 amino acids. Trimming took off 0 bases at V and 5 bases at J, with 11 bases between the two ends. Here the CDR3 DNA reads TGTGCCAGCAGCGTAGGGGGGGCCGGGGAGACCCAGTACTTC. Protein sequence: CASSVGGAGETQYF.

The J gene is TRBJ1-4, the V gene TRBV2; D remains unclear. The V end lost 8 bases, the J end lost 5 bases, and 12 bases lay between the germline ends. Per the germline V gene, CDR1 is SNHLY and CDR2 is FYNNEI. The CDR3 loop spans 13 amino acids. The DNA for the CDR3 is TGTGCCAGCGGAGCCATCAAGAATGAAAAACTGTTTTTT. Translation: CASGAIKNEKLFF. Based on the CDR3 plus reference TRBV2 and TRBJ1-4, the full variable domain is EPEVTQTPSHQVTQMGQEVILRCVPISNHLYFYWYRQILGQKVEFLVSFYNNEISEKSEIFDDQFSVERPDGSNFTLKIRSTKLEDSAMYFCASGAIKNEKLFFGSGTQLSVL.

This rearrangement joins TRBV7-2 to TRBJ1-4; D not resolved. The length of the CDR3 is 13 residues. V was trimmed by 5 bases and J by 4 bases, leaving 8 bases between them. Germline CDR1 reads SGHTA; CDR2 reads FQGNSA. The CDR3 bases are TGTGCCAGCAGCCCTGGAGTTAATGAAAAACTGTTTTTT. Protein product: CASSPGVNEKLFF.

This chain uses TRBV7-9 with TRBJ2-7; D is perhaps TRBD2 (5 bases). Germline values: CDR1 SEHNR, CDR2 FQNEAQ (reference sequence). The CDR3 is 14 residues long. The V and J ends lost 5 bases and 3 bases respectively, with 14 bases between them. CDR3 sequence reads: CASSQTLDVYEQYF. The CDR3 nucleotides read TGTGCCAGCAGCCAGACACTAGACGTCTACGAGCAGTACTTC.

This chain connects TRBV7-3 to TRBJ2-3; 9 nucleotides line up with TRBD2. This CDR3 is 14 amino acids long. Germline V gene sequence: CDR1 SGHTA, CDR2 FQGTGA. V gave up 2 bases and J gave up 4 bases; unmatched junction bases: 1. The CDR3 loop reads CASSLGGGADTQYF. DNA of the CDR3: TGTGCCAGCAGCTTAGGCGGGGGGGCAGATACGCAGTATTTT.

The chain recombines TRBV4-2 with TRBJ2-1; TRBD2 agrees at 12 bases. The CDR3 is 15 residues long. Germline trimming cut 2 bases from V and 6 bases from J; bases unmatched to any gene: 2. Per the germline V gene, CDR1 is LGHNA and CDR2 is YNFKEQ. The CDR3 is CASSQLTSGSNEQFF. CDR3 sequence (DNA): TGTGCCAGCAGCCAATTGACTAGCGGGAGCAATGAGCAGTTCTTC.

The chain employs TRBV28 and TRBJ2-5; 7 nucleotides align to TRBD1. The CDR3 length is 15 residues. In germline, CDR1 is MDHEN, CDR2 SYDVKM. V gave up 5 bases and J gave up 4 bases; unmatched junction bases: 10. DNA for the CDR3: TGTGCCAGCAGTACCCTAGGACAGGCGCCAGAGACCCAGTACTTC. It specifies CASSTLGQAPETQYF.

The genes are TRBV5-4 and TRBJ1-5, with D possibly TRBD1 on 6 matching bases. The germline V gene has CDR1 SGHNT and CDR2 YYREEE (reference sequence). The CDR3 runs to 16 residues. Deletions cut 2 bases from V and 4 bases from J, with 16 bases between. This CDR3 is CASSFTGIGGNQPQHF. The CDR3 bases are TGTGCCAGCAGCTTTACAGGGATCGGAGGTAATCAGCCCCAGCATTTT.

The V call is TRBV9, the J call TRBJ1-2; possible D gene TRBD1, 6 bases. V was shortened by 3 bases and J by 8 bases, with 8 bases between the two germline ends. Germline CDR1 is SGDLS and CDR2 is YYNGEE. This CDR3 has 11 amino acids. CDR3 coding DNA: TGTGCCAGCAGCGGCGGGGGCGGCTACACCTTC. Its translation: CASSGGGGYTF.

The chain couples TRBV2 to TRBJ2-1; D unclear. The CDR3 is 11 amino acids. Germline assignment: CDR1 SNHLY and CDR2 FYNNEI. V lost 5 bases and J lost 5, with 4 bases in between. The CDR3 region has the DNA TGTGCCAGCAGTCAAGACAATGAGCAGTTCTTC. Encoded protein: CASSQDNEQFF. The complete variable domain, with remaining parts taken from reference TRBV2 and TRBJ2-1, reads EPEVTQTPSHQVTQMGQEVILRCVPISNHLYFYWYRQILGQKVEFLVSFYNNEISEKSEIFDDQFSVERPDGSNFTLKIRSTKLEDSAMYFCASSQDNEQFFGPGTRLTVL.

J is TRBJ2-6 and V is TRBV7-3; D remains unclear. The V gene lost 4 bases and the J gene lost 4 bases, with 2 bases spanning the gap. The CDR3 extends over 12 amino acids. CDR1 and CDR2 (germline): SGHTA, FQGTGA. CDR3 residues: CASSSGANVLTF. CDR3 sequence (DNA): TGTGCCAGCAGCTCGGGGGCCAACGTCCTGACTTTC.

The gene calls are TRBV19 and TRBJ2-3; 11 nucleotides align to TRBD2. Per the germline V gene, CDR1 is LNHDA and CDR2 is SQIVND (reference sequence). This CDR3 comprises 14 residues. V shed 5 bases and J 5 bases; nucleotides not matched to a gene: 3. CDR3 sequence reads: CASSLTSGKDTQYF. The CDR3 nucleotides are TGTGCCAGTAGTTTGACTAGCGGGAAAGATACGCAGTATTTT.

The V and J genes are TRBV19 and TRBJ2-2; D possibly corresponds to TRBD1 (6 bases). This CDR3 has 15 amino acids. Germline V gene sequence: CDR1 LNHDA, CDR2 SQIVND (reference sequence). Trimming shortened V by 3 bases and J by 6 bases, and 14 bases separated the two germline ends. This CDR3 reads CASSIGTPSAGELFF. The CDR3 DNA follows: TGTGCCAGTAGTATCGGGACACCCAGTGCCGGGGAGCTGTTTTTT.

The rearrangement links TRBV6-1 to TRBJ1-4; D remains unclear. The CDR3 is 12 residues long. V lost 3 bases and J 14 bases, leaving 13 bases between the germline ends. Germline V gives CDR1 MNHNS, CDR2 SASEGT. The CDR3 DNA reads TGTGCCAGCAGTGAGTCCTCTTCTGAGCTGTTTTTT. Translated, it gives CASSESSSELFF.

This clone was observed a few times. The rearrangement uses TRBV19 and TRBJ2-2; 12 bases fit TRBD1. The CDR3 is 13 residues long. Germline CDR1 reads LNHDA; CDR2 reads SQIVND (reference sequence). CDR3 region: CAVRDRGPGELFF. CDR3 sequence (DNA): TGTGCTGTTCGGGACAGGGGGCCCGGGGAGCTGTTTTTT.

CDR3 in amino acids: CASSWGTRGEAFF. The CDR3 DNA is TGTGCCAGCAGCTGGGGGACAAGGGGCGAAGCTTTCTTT. The chain recombines TRBV7-2 with TRBJ1-1; D is possibly TRBD1 (6 bases). CDR1 and CDR2 from the germline V gene are SGHTA and FQGNSA. The CDR3 covers 13 residues. Trimming removed 4 bases at V and 8 bases at J, with 14 bases between.

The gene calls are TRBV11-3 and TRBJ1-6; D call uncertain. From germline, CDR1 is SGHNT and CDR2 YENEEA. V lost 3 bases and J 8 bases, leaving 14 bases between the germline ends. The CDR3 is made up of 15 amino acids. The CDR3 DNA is TGTGCCAGCAGCTTGGCCGCAACGGCTTATTCACCCCTCCACTTT. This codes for CASSLAATAYSPLHF.

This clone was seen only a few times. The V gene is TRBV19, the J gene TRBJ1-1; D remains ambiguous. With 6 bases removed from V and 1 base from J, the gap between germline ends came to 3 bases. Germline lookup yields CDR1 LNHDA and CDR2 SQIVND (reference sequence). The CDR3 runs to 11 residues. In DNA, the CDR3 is TGTGCCAGTAGGAAGAACACTGAAGCTTTCTTT. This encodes CASRKNTEAFF. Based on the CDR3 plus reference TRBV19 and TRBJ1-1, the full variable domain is DGGITQSPKYLFRKEGQNVTLSCEQNLNHDAMYWYRQDPGQGLRLIYYSQIVNDFQKGDIAEGYSVSREKKESFPLTVTSAQKNPTAFYLCASRKNTEAFFGQGTRLTVV.

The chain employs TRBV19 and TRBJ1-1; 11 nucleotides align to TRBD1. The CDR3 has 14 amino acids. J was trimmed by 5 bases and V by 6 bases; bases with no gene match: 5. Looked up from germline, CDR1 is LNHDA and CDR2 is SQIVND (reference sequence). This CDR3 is CASRGQGARTEAFF. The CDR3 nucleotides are TGTGCCAGTAGAGGACAGGGGGCGAGAACTGAAGCTTTCTTT.

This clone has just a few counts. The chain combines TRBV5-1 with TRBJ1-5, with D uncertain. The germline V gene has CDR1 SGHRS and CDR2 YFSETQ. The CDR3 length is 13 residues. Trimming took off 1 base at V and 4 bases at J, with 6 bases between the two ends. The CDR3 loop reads CASSLSPNQPQHF. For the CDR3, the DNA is TGCGCCAGCAGCTTGTCGCCTAATCAGCCCCAGCATTTT.

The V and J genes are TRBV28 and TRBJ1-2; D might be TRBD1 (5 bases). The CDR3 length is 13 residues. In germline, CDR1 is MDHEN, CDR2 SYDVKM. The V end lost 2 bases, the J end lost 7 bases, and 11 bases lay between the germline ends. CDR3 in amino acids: CASSLVSGGGYTF. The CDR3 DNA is TGTGCCAGCAGTTTAGTATCTGGGGGTGGCTACACCTTC.

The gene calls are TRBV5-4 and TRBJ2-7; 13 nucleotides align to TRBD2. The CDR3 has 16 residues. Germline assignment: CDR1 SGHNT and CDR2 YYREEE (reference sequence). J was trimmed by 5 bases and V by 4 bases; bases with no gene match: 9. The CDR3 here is CASSQGLAGRRDEQYF. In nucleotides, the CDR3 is TGTGCCAGCAGCCAGGGACTAGCGGGACGGAGGGACGAGCAGTACTTC. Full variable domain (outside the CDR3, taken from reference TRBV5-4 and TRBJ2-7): ETGVTQSPTHLIKTRGQQVTLRCSSQSGHNTVSWYQQALGQGPQFIFQYYREEENGRGNFPPRFSGLQFPNYSSELNVNALELDDSALYLCASSQGLAGRRDEQYFGPGTRLTVT.

The CDR3 reads CASSPPLWPRVRGTDTQYF. The CDR3 DNA sequence: TGCGCCAGCAGCCCCCCGTTGTGGCCCAGGGTGAGAGGTACAGATACGCAGTATTTT. The chain employs TRBV4-1 and TRBJ2-3, with D perhaps TRBD1 (5 bases). The CDR3 runs 19 residues. Germline V gene sequence: CDR1 MGHRA, CDR2 YSYEKL. The V gene lost 4 bases and the J gene lost 3 bases, with 26 bases spanning the gap.

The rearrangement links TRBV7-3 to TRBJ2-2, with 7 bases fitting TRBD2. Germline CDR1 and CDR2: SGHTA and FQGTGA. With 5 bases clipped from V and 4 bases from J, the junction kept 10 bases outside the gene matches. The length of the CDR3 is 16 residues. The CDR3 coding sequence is TGTGCCAGCAGCCCTCGACCACGGGGGGTCACCGGGGAGCTGTTTTTT. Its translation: CASSPRPRGVTGELFF.

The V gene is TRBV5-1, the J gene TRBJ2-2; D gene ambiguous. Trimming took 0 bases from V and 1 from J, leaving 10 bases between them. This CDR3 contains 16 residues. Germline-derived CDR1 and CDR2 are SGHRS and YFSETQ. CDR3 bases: TGCGCCAGCAGCTTGGCCGGTCTGGGGAACACCGGGGAGCTGTTTTTT. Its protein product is CASSLAGLGNTGELFF.